This TCR beta chain stems from a study of cytomegalovirus exposure and HLA in healthy donors. The PCR used 60 Vbeta and 13 Jbeta primers. The data were produced by immunoSEQ multiplex PCR, yet TCRdb's version contains in-frame clones alone and is incomplete. The sample has more than 140,000 clones, around 80% seen once; the top ten hold roughly 3.1%. Study conclusions and caveats: Rare sequences made up most TCRs, while some public TCRs were found in many donors. When analyzed later, a missense DCLRE1C variant was found to be linked to TCR beta V- and J-gene trimming.

The CDR3 is 16 residues long. The germline V gene encodes CDR1 MDHEN and CDR2 SYDVKM. Unmatched junction bases numbered 15, after V lost 5 bases and J lost 7 bases. On this clone itself: Antigen: not known.

The sequenced material came from PBMCs. The rearrangement uses TRBV28 and TRBJ2-7, with 9 bases matching TRBD1. This TCR was sampled from a man aged 18 to 30 in good health and CMV-seropositive. The CDR3 sequence: CASSPPLGTGPLEQYF. The DNA of the CDR3 is TGTGCCAGCAGTCCACCTTTGGGGACAGGGCCCTTGGAGCAGTACTTC. The variable domain in full, with the rest retrieved from reference TRBV28 and TRBJ2-7, is DVKVTQSSRYLVKRTGEKVFLECVQDMDHENMFWYRQDPGLGLRLIYFSYDVKMKEKGDIPEGYSVSREKKERFSLILESASTNQTSMYLCASSPPLGTGPLEQYFGPGTRLTVT.